A single T cell receptor (beta chain) is shown here with its context. The method was immunoSEQ multiplex PCR; TCRdb's version includes in-frame clones alone and lacks a portion of them. The profile shows 150,000 to 200,000 clones, approximately 94% of them singletons. These data come from a study of T cell responses to AZD1222 COVID-19 vaccine. The CDR3 is 13 residues long. The V gene's germline CDR1 is MGHRA and CDR2 YSYEKL. The V gene lost 3 bases and the J gene lost 6 bases, with 8 bases spanning the gap. The material sequenced was peripheral blood, taken on day 0 of AZD1222 vaccination. This sequence joins TRBV4-1 and TRBJ2-2; D might be TRBD2 (6 bases). The sequence was collected from an adult in good health. The CDR3 loop is CASSQWEAGELFF. DNA for the CDR3: TGCGCCAGCAGCCAGTGGGAGGCCGGGGAGCTGTTTTTT.